The 6 T cell receptor beta chains presented below share a single source sample, sequenced in a study of cytomegalovirus exposure and HLA in healthy donors. The PCR ran on 60 Vbeta and 13 Jbeta primers. Profiled with immunoSEQ multiplex PCR; TCRdb holds only in-frame clones, not every one. The sample includes over 100,000 clones, around two thirds of them seen just once. The sequenced material came from PBMCs. Every receptor here comes from a woman between 40 and 55 years old in good health and CMV-seronegative.

The CDR3, as DNA: TGTGCCAGTAGTATCGCGGCGGGACAGGGTGGTTACGAGCAGTACTTC. It translates to CASSIAAGQGGYEQYF. The chain links TRBV19 to TRBJ2-7; 9 nucleotides line up with TRBD1. Germline V gene lookup returns CDR1 LNHDA and CDR2 SQIVND (reference sequence). Trimming cost V 3 bases and J 4 bases; bases outside gene matches: 10. The CDR3 is made up of 16 amino acids.

The chain couples TRBV10-1 to TRBJ2-7, with TRBD1 matching over 9 bases. V was pared by 4 bases and J by 2 bases, with 6 bases of the junction left unmatched. From germline, CDR1 is WNHNN and CDR2 SYGVQD (reference sequence). The CDR3 totals 15 residues. CDR3 coding DNA: TGCGCCAGCAGTGCGGGGACAGGGAGGGCCTACGAGCAGTACTTC. This encodes CASSAGTGRAYEQYF.

The V call is TRBV5-1, the J call TRBJ1-1; D not certain. V gave up 2 bases and J gave up 1 base, with 9 bases separating them. Germline loops: CDR1 SGHRS, CDR2 YFSETQ. The CDR3 has 14 residues. The CDR3 region is CASSFGDANTEAFF. The DNA of the CDR3 is TGCGCCAGCAGCTTCGGGGATGCGAACACTGAAGCTTTCTTT.

V usage is TRBV29-1 and J usage is TRBJ1-1; 12 positions agree with TRBD1. The CDR3 totals 16 residues. V lost 5 bases and J lost 2; bases outside the gene matches: 9. Germline values: CDR1 SQVTM, CDR2 ANQGSEA. CDR3 in amino acids: CSVSGTGGNLNTEAFF. As DNA, the CDR3 is TGCAGCGTTTCGGGGACAGGGGGCAACTTAAACACTGAAGCTTTCTTT. Full variable domain (outside the CDR3, taken from reference TRBV29-1 and TRBJ1-1): SAVISQKPSRDICQRGTSLTIQCQVDSQVTMMFWYRQQPGQSLTLIATANQGSEATYESGFVIDKFPISRPNLTFSTLTVSNMSPEDSSIYLCSVSGTGGNLNTEAFFGQGTRLTVV.

This clone has just a few counts. The chain links TRBV11-1 to TRBJ1-1; the D gene is possibly TRBD1 (6 bases). Germline V gene sequence: CDR1 SGHAT, CDR2 FQDESV (reference sequence). V lost 1 base and J lost 4, with 10 bases in between. The CDR3 sequence is 14 residues long. This chain's CDR3 is CASSLEGRGTEAFF. DNA of the CDR3: TGTGCCAGCAGCTTAGAGGGCAGGGGCACTGAAGCTTTCTTT. Together with reference TRBV11-1 and TRBJ1-1, the CDR3 gives the full variable domain: EAEVAQSPRYKITEKSQAVAFWCDPISGHATLYWYRQILGQGPELLVQFQDESVVDDSQLPKDRFSAERLKGVDSTLKIQPAELGDSAMYLCASSLEGRGTEAFFGQGTRLTVV.

The J gene is TRBJ1-4, the V gene TRBV9, with D uncertain. Deletions cut 3 bases from V and 8 bases from J, with 17 bases between. The CDR3 is 15 residues long. Germline values: CDR1 SGDLS, CDR2 YYNGEE. The CDR3 sequence: CASSAGRTAEEKLFF. The CDR3 nucleotides are TGTGCCAGCAGCGCCGGTCGTACAGCTGAGGAAAAACTGTTTTTT. Together with reference TRBV9 and TRBJ1-4, the CDR3 gives the full variable domain: DSGVTQTPKHLITATGQRVTLRCSPRSGDLSVYWYQQSLDQGLQFLIQYYNGEERAKGNILERFSAQQFPDLHSELNLSSLELGDSALYFCASSAGRTAEEKLFFGSGTQLSVL.